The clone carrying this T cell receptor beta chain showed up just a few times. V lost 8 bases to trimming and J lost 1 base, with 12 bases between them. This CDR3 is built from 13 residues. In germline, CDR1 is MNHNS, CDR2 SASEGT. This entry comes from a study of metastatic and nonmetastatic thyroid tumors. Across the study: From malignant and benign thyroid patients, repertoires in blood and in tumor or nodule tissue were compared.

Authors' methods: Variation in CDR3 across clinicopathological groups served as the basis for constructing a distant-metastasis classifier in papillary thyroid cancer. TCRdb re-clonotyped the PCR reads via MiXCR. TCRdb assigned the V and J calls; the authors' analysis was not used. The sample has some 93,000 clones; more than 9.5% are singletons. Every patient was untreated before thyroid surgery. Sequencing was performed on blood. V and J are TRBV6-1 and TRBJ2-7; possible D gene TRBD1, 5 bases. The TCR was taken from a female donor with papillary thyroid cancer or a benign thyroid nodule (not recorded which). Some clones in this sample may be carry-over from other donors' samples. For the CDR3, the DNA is TGTGCCAGCTCGGCAGGGTCGTCCTACGAGCAGTACTTC. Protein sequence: CASSAGSSYEQYF.